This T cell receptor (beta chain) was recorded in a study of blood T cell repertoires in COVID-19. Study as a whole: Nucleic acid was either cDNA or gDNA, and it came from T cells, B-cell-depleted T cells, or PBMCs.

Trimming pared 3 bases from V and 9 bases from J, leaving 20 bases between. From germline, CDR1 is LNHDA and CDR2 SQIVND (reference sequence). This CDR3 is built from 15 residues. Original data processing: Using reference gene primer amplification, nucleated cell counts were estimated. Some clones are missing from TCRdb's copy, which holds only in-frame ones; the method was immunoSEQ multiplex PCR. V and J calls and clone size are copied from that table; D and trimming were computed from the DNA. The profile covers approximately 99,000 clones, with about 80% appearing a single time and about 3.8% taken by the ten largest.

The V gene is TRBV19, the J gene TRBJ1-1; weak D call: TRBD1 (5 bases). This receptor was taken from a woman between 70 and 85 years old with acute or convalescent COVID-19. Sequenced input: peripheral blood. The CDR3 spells CASSMGLRGSGKAFF. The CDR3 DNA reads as TGTGCCAGTAGTATGGGACTGCGGGGAAGTGGTAAAGCTTTCTTT.